This T cell receptor (beta chain) was captured in a study of blood T cell repertoires in COVID-19. Study-level information: The origin of the acute and convalescent COVID-19 samples was the United States, Italy and Spain. From T cells, B-cell-depleted T cells, or PBMCs came the material, which was cDNA or gDNA.

This CDR3 is 13 amino acids long. Deletions cut 4 bases from V and 5 bases from J, with 10 bases between. Per germline, CDR1 SGHTA and CDR2 FQGNSA. In the original processing: Researchers report that nucleated cell counts were estimated from reference gene primer amplification. Repertoires were generated with immunoSEQ multiplex PCR, while TCRdb's copy carries only in-frame clones and drops some. Clone size and the V and J calls come from that table; the DNA yielded D and trimming. The sample holds almost 250,000 clones, about 89% seen once. The chain combines TRBV7-2 with TRBJ2-3; a weak D match, TRBD1 (5 bases). The material sequenced was peripheral blood. The sequence derives from a woman aged 55-69 years who had recovered from COVID-19. The CDR3 nucleotides are TGTGCCAGCAGCTCCGAGACAGAAGATACGCAGTATTTT. This sequence encodes CASSSETEDTQYF.